The 12 T cell receptor beta chains below all came from one sample that was sequenced in a study of OX40 agonist ivuxolimab in advanced cancers. Libraries were prepared by immunoSEQ multiplex PCR; TCRdb keeps only in-frame clonotypes and omits some of them. Among some 90,000 clones listed, about 90% were seen once. The specimen comprised CD4+ or CD8+ T cells sorted from blood, sampled in a trial of the OX40 agonist ivuxolimab. The receptors derive from an adult with an advanced solid tumor such as melanoma, head and neck, liver or kidney cancer.

The chain recombines TRBV7-2 with TRBJ2-7, with TRBD2 identical over 11 bases. Germline CDR1 reads SGHTA; CDR2 reads FQGNSA. The CDR3 extends over 13 amino acids. Trimming cost V 3 bases and J 6 bases; bases outside gene matches: 1. CDR3 in amino acids: CASSFSGRGEQYF. CDR3 bases: TGTGCCAGCAGCTTTAGCGGGAGGGGCGAGCAGTACTTC.

In its sample, this clone was seen a few times. V and J are TRBV28 and TRBJ1-5; unclear D gene. V was pared by 8 bases and J by 4 bases, with 12 bases between. CDR3 length: 13 residues. From germline, CDR1 is MDHEN and CDR2 SYDVKM. As DNA, the CDR3 is TGTGCCAGCCTATTAACGGGGAATCAGCCCCAGCATTTT. It is translated as CASLLTGNQPQHF.

This chain uses TRBV19 with TRBJ1-4; D is unclear. This CDR3 comprises 15 residues. Trimming shortened V by 8 bases and J by 0 bases, and 13 bases separated the two germline ends. Germline CDR1 reads LNHDA; CDR2 reads SQIVND (reference sequence). The CDR3 protein is CASSTDGATNEKLFF. The DNA for the CDR3 is TGTGCCAGTTCCACGGACGGTGCAACTAATGAAAAACTGTTTTTT.

The CDR3 region is CASRRAGVNEQFF. In DNA, the CDR3 is TGTGCCAGTAGGAGAGCGGGAGTCAATGAGCAGTTCTTC. The chain links TRBV19 to TRBJ2-1; 8 bases map to TRBD2. CDR1 LNHDA and CDR2 SQIVND come from the germline V gene (reference sequence). The CDR3 runs 13 residues. J gave up 6 bases and V 6 bases, and 4 bases lay outside the gene matches.

The rearrangement joins TRBV7-8 to TRBJ1-3; possibly TRBD1 for D (5 bases). Germline CDR1 reads SGHVS; CDR2 reads FQNEAQ. The length of the CDR3 is 14 residues. With 1 base removed from V and 6 bases from J, the gap between germline ends came to 10 bases. CDR3 in DNA: TGTGCCAGCAGCTTAGGGGGGGGAGCAAACACCATATATTTT. Its protein product is CASSLGGGANTIYF.

This clone was recorded only once. The chain is built from TRBV5-4 and TRBJ2-7; either TRBD1 or TRBD2 may fit D (5 bases each). Looked up from germline, CDR1 is SGHNT and CDR2 is YYREEE (reference sequence). V was shortened by 3 bases and J by 6 bases, with 16 bases between the two germline ends. CDR3 size: 14 residues. The CDR3 DNA reads as TGTGCCAGCAGCTACCGGGACGGGTCAGGCGAGCAGTACTTC. This sequence encodes CASSYRDGSGEQYF.

V is TRBV18 and J is TRBJ2-3, with D possibly matching TRBD2 (6 bases). Germline V CDR1 and CDR2: KGHSH, LQKENI. The CDR3 consists of 15 residues. V was clipped by 2 bases and J by 5 bases, with 14 bases between them. The CDR3 sequence is CASSPASATRDTQYF. The CDR3 coding sequence is TGTGCCAGCTCACCAGCCTCGGCGACTAGAGATACGCAGTATTTT.

This clone came up once. The chain employs TRBV19 and TRBJ2-7, with 10 positions matching TRBD1. Germline assignment: CDR1 LNHDA and CDR2 SQIVND (reference sequence). The V segment lost 4 bases and the J segment 12 bases; nucleotides outside the gene matches: 9. CDR3 length equals 13 residues. For the CDR3, the DNA is TGTGCCAGTAGTAGGGGACAGGGGCCGATGATGTACTTC. This translates into CASSRGQGPMMYF.

The chain employs TRBV11-2 and TRBJ2-7; D uncertain. This CDR3 is 14 amino acids long. V was shortened by 1 base and J by 3 bases, with 10 bases between the two germline ends. Germline lookup yields CDR1 SGHAT and CDR2 FQNNGV. The DNA for the CDR3 is TGTGCCAGCAGCTTAGGGCTTGATTACTACGAGCAGTACTTC. It translates to CASSLGLDYYEQYF.

This sequence joins TRBV28 and TRBJ2-2; either TRBD1 or TRBD2 may fit D (6 bases each). In germline, CDR1 is MDHEN, CDR2 SYDVKM. V was cut by 2 bases and J by 8 bases, with 12 bases left in between. The CDR3 is 14 amino acids. The CDR3, as DNA: TGTGCCAGCAGTTTAATCACAGGGAGGGGGGAGCTGTTTTTT. Translated, it gives CASSLITGRGELFF.

The V and J genes are TRBV7-2 and TRBJ2-2; no clear D gene. CDR3 length: 12 residues. Germline CDR1 is SGHTA and CDR2 is FQGNSA. V lost 6 bases and J lost 4, with 6 bases in between. The CDR3 nucleotides are TGTGCCAGCAGGCGAGGCACCGGGGAGCTGTTTTTT. This translates into CASRRGTGELFF.

By frequency in the sample, this clone is medium-sized. This chain connects TRBV4-1 to TRBJ2-7; the match to TRBD2 covers 9 bases. Germline assignment: CDR1 MGHRA and CDR2 YSYEKL. CDR3 length: 14 amino acids. The V gene end was trimmed by 4 bases and the J gene end by 4 bases; junction bases not matched to a gene: 5. The DNA for the CDR3 is TGCGCCAGCAGCCGCGGGAGGGGGACTTACGAGCAGTACTTC. Translated, it gives CASSRGRGTYEQYF.